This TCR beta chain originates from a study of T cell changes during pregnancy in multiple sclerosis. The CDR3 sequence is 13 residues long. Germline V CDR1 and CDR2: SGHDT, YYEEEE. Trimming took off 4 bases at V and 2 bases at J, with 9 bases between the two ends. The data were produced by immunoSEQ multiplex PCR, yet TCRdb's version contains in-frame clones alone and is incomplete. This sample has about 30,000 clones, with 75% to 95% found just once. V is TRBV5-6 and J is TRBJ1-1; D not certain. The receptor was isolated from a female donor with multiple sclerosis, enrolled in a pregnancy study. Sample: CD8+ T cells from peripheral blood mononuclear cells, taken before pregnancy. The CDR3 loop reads CASSPPRNTEAFF. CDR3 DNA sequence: TGTGCCAGCAGCCCCCCCAGAAACACTGAAGCTTTCTTT.